These 13 T cell receptor beta chains share one sample of origin, sequenced in a study of shared clonotypes between healthy human individuals. Sequencing was performed with immunoSEQ multiplex PCR; in TCRdb, only in-frame clones are kept and a portion is missing. Of 2 million or so clones in the sample, roughly 94% are singletons; the top ten hold 0.1% to 0.15%. Sequenced: naive CD4+ T cells sorted from blood. Subset: CD45RA+ positively selected. Receptors originate from a man in his late teens or twenties in good health.

The chain has TRBV27 and TRBJ2-3, with TRBD2 matching over 8 bases. Germline lookup yields CDR1 MNHEY and CDR2 SMNVEV (reference sequence). V shed 4 bases and J 6 bases; nucleotides not matched to a gene: 9. There are 15 residues in the CDR3. In nucleotides, the CDR3 is TGTGCCAGCAGTTCACCCTCCGGGACTAGGGATACGCAGTATTTT. Protein sequence: CASSSPSGTRDTQYF.

The rearrangement uses TRBV6-6 and TRBJ2-7; possible D gene TRBD1, 6 bases. This CDR3 comprises 16 residues. Germline V gene data show CDR1 as MNHNY and CDR2 as SVGAGI (reference sequence). Deletions cut 5 bases from V and 0 bases from J, with 17 bases between. The CDR3 nucleotides read TGTGCCAGCAGTGGGGTACAGGGTCTTGGCTCCTACGAGCAGTACTTC. Translating gives CASSGVQGLGSYEQYF.

V and J are TRBV11-2 and TRBJ1-1; D is unclear. This CDR3 is built from 12 residues. V shed 3 bases and J shed 3 bases, with 5 bases lying between them. The germline CDR1 and CDR2 sequences are SGHAT and FQNNGV. The CDR3 here is CASSFGDTEAFF. CDR3 in DNA: TGTGCCAGCAGCTTCGGGGACACTGAAGCTTTCTTT.

Only a few counts were recorded for this clone. Different DNA sequences within this sample yield the same CDR3. The CDR3 DNA reads TGTGCCAGCAGCTTAGGGACTAGCGGTTACAATGAGCAGTTCTTC. This sequence encodes CASSLGTSGYNEQFF. The rearrangement links TRBV7-2 to TRBJ2-1, with TRBD2 matching 10 bases. The CDR3 is 15 residues long. V shed 1 base and J 4 bases; nucleotides not matched to a gene: 1. Germline assignment: CDR1 SGHTA and CDR2 FQGNSA.

The chain uses TRBV5-1 and TRBJ1-1; D call uncertain. The CDR3 consists of 14 residues. Germline CDR1 reads SGHRS; CDR2 reads YFSETQ. Trimming took 2 bases from V and 0 from J, leaving 8 bases between them. The CDR3 nucleotides read TGCGCCAGCAGCTTCTACGGGCTGAACACTGAAGCTTTCTTT. It codes for CASSFYGLNTEAFF.

V gene TRBV19 combines with J gene TRBJ2-1; tentatively, D is TRBD1 (5 bases). Germline V lookup: CDR1 LNHDA, CDR2 SQIVND (reference sequence). This CDR3 contains 14 residues. V lost 4 bases, J lost 4 bases, and 11 bases lay in between. The CDR3: CASSKSDTYNEQFF. The CDR3 DNA reads TGTGCCAGTAGTAAATCGGACACATACAATGAGCAGTTCTTC.

This clone was detected a few times. A much larger clone is a single base away; this may be a read error. The identical CDR3 is also encoded by other nucleotide sequences in the sample. J is TRBJ2-7 and V is TRBV5-6; D is unclear. Germline V gene data show CDR1 as SGHDT and CDR2 as YYEEEE. V lost 3 bases and J lost 2, with 3 bases in between. The CDR3 has 11 amino acids. The CDR3: CASSSAYEQYF. The CDR3 bases are TGTGCCAGCAGCTCCGCCTACGAGCAGTACTTC.

This chain uses TRBV5-1 with TRBJ2-2, with 8 bases identical to TRBD1. This CDR3 is built from 13 residues. Trimming removed 7 bases from V and 5 bases from J; junction bases left unmatched: 4. Looked up from germline, CDR1 is SGHRS and CDR2 is YFSETQ. CDR3 in amino acids: CASSGGGTGELFF. CDR3 bases: TGCGCCAGCTCAGGGGGCGGTACCGGGGAGCTGTTTTTT.

V usage is TRBV2 and J usage is TRBJ2-5, with 10 bases matching TRBD2. The germline V gene encodes CDR1 SNHLY and CDR2 FYNNEI. This CDR3 comprises 16 residues. The J segment lost 5 bases and the V segment lost 8 bases, leaving 14 bases of the junction unmatched. The CDR3 protein is CASRTSGIFLEETQYF. In DNA form, the CDR3 reads TGTGCCAGCCGAACTAGCGGGATTTTCTTGGAGGAGACCCAGTACTTC.

This clone was observed a single time. The J gene is TRBJ2-7, the V gene TRBV9; D remains ambiguous. Germline CDR1 is SGDLS and CDR2 is YYNGEE. The CDR3 contains 14 residues. Trimming took off 0 bases at V and 3 bases at J, with 10 bases between the two ends. The CDR3 reads CASSVGGDLYEQYF. For the CDR3, the DNA is TGTGCCAGCAGCGTAGGTGGAGACCTCTACGAGCAGTACTTC. Full variable domain (remainder filled in from reference TRBV9 and TRBJ2-7): DSGVTQTPKHLITATGQRVTLRCSPRSGDLSVYWYQQSLDQGLQFLIQYYNGEERAKGNILERFSAQQFPDLHSELNLSSLELGDSALYFCASSVGGDLYEQYFGPGTRLTVT.

The chain uses TRBV11-2 and TRBJ2-5; no clear D. CDR1 SGHAT and CDR2 FQNNGV come from the germline V gene. The V and J ends lost 1 base and 3 bases respectively, with 21 bases between them. The CDR3 is 18 amino acids. CDR3 in amino acids: CASSLVAPSRHSKETQYF. The DNA for the CDR3 is TGTGCCAGCAGCTTAGTAGCCCCCTCGCGACACAGTAAAGAGACCCAGTACTTC.

A remark on this clone: Distinct nucleotide sequences in the sample also encode this CDR3. The rearrangement uses TRBV6-1 and TRBJ1-2, with D perhaps TRBD1 (5 bases). V lost 6 bases to trimming and J lost 7 bases, with 9 bases between them. This CDR3 region has 11 residues. The germline V gene encodes CDR1 MNHNS and CDR2 SASEGT. CDR3 in DNA: TGTGCCAGCAGGAGGGGCGGTGGCTACACCTTC. It specifies CASRRGGGYTF.

The chain links TRBV19 to TRBJ1-6; tentatively, D is TRBD1 (5 bases). With 8 bases removed from V and 7 bases from J, the gap between germline ends came to 18 bases. In germline, CDR1 is LNHDA, CDR2 SQIVND (reference sequence). The CDR3 is made up of 15 amino acids. CDR3 sequence (DNA): TGTGCCAGTTCTGAGATTGGGGGATACAATTCACCCCTCCACTTT. Its protein is CASSEIGGYNSPLHF.